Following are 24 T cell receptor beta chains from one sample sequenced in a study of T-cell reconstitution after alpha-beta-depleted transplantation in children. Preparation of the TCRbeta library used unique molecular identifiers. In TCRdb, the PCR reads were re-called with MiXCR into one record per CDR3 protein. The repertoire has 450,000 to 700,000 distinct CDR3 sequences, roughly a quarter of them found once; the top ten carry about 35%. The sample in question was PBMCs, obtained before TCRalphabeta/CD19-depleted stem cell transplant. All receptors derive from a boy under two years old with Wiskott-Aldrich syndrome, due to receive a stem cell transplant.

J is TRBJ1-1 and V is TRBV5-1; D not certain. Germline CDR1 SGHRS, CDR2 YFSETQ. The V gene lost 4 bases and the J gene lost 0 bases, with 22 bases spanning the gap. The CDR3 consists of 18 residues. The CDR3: CASSPIHSDKGMNTEAFF. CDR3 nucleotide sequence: TGCGCCAGCAGCCCAATCCACTCTGACAAAGGCATGAACACTGAAGCTTTCTTT. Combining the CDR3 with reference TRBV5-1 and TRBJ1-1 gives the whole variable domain KAGVTQTPRYLIKTRGQQVTLSCSPISGHRSVSWYQQTPGQGLQFLFEYFSETQRNKGNFPGRFSGRQFSNSRSEMNVSTLELGDSALYLCASSPIHSDKGMNTEAFFGQGTRLTVV.

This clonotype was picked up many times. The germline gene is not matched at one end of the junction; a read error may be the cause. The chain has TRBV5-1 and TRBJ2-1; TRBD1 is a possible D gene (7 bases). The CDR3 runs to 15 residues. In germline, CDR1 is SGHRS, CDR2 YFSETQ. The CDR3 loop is CASSLGGGGYNEQFF. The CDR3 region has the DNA TGTGCCAGCAGTCTCGGAGGGGGCGGATACAATGAGCAGTTCTTC.

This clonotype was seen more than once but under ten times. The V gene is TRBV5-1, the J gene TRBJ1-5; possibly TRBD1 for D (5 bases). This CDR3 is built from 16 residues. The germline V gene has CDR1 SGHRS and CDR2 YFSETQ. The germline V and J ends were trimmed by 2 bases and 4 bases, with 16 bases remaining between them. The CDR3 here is CASSLFPAGLNQPQHF. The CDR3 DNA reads TGCGCCAGCAGCTTATTCCCGGCAGGGTTGAATCAGCCCCAGCATTTT.

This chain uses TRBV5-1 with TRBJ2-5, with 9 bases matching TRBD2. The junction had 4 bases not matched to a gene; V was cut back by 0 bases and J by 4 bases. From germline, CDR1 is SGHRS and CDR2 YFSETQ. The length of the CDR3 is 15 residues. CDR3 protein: CASSLVSGSGETQYF. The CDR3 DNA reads TGCGCCAGCAGCTTGGTTAGCGGGAGTGGAGAGACCCAGTACTTC.

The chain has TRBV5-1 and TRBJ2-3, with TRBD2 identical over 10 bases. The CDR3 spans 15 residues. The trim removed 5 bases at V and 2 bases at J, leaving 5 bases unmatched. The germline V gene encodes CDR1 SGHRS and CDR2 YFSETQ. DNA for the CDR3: TGCGCCAGCAGACCAGCGGGAGGGTCCACAGATACGCAGTATTTT. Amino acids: CASRPAGGSTDTQYF.

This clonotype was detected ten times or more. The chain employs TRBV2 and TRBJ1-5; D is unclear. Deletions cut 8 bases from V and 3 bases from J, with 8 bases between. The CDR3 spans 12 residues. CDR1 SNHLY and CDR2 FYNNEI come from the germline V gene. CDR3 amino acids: CASSRSNQPQHF. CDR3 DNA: TGTGCCAGCTCCCGTTCCAATCAGCCCCAGCATTTT.

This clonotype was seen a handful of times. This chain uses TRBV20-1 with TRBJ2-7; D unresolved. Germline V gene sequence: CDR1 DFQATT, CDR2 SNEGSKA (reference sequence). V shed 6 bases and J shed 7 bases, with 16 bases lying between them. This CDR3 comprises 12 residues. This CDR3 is CSAERPPVEQYF. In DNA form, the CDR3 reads TGCAGTGCCGAGAGGCCCCCCGTGGAGCAGTACTTC.

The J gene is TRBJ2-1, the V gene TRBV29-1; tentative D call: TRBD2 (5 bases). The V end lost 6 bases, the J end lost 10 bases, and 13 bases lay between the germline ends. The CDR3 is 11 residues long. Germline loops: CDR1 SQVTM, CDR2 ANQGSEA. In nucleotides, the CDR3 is TGCAGCGTGGTCGAATGGAGGGAGCAGTTCTTC. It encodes CSVVEWREQFF.

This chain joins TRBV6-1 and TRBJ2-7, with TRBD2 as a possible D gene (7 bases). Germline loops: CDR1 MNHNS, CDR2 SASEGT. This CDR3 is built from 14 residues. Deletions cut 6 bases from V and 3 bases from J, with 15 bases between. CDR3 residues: CASSRWGGLYEQYF. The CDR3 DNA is TGTGCCAGCAGCCGTTGGGGGGGGCTCTACGAGCAGTACTTC.

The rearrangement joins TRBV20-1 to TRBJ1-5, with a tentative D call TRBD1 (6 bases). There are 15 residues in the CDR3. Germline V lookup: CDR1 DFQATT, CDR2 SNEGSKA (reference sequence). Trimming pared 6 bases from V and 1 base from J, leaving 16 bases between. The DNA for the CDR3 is TGCAGTGCCCCGGAGGGGGTAGGGAGCAATCAGCCCCAGCATTTT. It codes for CSAPEGVGSNQPQHF.

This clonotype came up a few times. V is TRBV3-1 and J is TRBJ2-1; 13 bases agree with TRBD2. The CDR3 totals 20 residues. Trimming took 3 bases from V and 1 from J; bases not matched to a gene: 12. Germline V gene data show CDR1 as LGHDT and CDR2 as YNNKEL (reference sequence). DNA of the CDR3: TGTGCCAGCAGCCAGACGACGGGACTAGCGGGGTACTTTTCCTACAATGAGCAGTTCTTC. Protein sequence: CASSQTTGLAGYFSYNEQFF.

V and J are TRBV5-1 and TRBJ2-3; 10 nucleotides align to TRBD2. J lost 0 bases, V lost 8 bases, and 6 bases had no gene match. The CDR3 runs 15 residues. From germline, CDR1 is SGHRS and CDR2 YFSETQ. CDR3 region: CASTTSGDSTDTQYF. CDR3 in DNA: TGCGCCAGTACAACTAGCGGGGATAGCACAGATACGCAGTATTTT.

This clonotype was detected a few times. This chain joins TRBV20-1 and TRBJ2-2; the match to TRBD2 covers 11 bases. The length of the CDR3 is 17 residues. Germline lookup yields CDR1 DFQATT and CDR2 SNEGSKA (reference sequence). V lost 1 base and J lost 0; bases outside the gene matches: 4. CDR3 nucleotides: TGCAGTGCTAGAGGGGGGACTAGCGGACCGAACACCGGGGAGCTGTTTTTT. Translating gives CSARGGTSGPNTGELFF.

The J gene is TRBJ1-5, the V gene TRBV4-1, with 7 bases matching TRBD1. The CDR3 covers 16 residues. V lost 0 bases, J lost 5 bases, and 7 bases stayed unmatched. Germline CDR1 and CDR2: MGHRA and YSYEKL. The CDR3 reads CASSQDQTGTHQPQHF. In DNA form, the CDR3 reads TGCGCCAGCAGCCAAGATCAGACAGGGACGCATCAGCCCCAGCATTTT.

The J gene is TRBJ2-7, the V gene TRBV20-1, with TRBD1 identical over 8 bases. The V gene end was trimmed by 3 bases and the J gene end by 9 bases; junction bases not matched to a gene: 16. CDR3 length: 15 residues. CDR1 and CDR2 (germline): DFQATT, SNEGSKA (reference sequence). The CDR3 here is CSASREVAGGIGQYF. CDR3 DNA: TGCAGTGCTAGCAGGGAGGTAGCAGGGGGCATCGGGCAGTACTTC.

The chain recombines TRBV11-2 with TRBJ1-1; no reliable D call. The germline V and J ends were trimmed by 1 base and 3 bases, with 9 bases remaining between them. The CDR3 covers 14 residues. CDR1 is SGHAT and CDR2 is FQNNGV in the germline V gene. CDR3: CASSLVGWDTEAFF. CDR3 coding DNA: TGTGCCAGCAGCTTAGTAGGGTGGGACACTGAAGCTTTCTTT.

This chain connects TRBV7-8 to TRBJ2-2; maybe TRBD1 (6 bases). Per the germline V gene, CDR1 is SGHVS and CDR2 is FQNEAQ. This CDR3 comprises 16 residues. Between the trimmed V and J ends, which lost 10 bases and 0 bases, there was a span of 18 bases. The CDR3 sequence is CAIRKGDPANTGELFF. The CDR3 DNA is TGTGCCATCAGGAAGGGGGACCCCGCGAACACCGGGGAGCTGTTTTTT.

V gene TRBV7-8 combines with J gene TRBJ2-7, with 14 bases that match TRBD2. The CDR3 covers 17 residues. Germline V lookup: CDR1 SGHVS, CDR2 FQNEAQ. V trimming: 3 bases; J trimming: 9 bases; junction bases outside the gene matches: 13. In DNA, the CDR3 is TGTGCCAGCAGCTTGTTAGGGCGACTAGCGGGAGGGTTGGGGCAGTACTTC. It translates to CASSLLGRLAGGLGQYF.

The CDR3 coding sequence is TGTGCCAGCAGTCCAACTAGTAGCAACACAGATACGCAGTATTTT. The encoded protein is CASSPTSSNTDTQYF. This rearrangement joins TRBV12-3 or TRBV12-4 to TRBJ2-3; weak D call: TRBD2 (5 bases). Between the trimmed V and J ends, which lost 5 bases and 2 bases, there was a span of 14 bases. The CDR3 spans 15 residues.

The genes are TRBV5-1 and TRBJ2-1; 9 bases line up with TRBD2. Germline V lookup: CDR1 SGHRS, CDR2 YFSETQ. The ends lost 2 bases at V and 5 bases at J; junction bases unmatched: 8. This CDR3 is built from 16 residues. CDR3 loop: CASSFVSGRENNEQFF. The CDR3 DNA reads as TGCGCCAGCAGCTTTGTTAGCGGGAGAGAAAACAATGAGCAGTTCTTC.

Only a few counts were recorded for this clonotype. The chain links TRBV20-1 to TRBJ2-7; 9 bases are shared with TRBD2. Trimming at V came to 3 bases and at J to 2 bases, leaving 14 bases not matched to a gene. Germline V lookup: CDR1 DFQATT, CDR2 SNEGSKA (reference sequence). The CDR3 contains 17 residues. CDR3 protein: CSARSPRFSGSTYEQYF. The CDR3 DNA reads TGCAGTGCTAGGTCCCCGCGCTTTAGCGGGAGTACCTACGAGCAGTACTTC.

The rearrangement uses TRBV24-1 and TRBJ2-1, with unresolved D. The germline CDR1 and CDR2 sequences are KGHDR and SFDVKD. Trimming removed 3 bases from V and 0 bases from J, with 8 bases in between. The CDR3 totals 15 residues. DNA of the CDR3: TGTGCCACCAGTGATCAACAGAGCTCCTACAATGAGCAGTTCTTC. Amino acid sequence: CATSDQQSSYNEQFF.

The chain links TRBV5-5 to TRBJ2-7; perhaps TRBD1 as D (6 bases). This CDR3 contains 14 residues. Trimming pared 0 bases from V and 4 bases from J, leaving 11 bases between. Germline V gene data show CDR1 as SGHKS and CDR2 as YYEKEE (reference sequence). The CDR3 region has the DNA TGTGCCAGCAGCTTGGGACAGGCCAGATACGAGCAGTACTTC. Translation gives CASSLGQARYEQYF.

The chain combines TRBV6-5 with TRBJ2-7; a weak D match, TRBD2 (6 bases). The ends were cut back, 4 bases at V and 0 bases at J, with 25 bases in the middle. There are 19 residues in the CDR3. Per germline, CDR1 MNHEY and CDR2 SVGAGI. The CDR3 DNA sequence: TGTGCCAGCAGTTCGGGGGTCGTTTTCACGGGACGTAGCTCCTACGAGCAGTACTTC. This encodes CASSSGVVFTGRSSYEQYF.